This T cell receptor beta chain was captured in a study of T-cell memory formation after mild COVID-19 (dated by TCRdb to the early 2020s). With respect to the entire study: TCR sequence clusters from the two donors were largely donor specific. T-cell clones expanding and contracting after mild COVID-19 in a couple of donors were tracked by longitudinal TCRalpha and TCRbeta repertoire sequencing. Two young, previously healthy adult volunteers made up the cohort, one male and one female. The paper's findings and limits, for the study overall: Whether the second-wave clones peaking on day 37 were SARS-CoV-2 specific was not confirmed. Only a couple of mild cases were covered by the study, and larger cohorts that include severe cases with pre-infection samples were considered necessary. Clones contracting from day 15 to 85 had balanced CD4/CD8 phenotypes, while a second wave expanding from day 15 to 37 was biased towards CD4+. Some responding clones were detected in pre-infection memory, suggesting pre-existing cross-reactive memory T cells joined the SARS-CoV-2 response. Contracting CD4+ clones were found mainly in CM and EM memory subsets, while CD8+ clones were enriched in EMRA.

TCRdb shows the sequencer as Illumina NovaSeq 6000. Using 5'RACE with constant-segment primers, TCRalpha and TCRbeta cDNA libraries were constructed, with sample barcodes and unique molecular identifiers added in the process. RNA was extracted from every sample with Trizol reagent. Amplification of the libraries took two PCR steps, and the second step added a second sample barcode plus Illumina TruSeq adapters. Sequencing of libraries was performed on an Illumina NovaSeq with 2 x 150 bp paired-end reads. From the authors' description of their analysis: With migec v1.2.7, reads were demultiplexed and then collapsed into UMI-guided consensus sequences. Using mixcr v2.1.11, the UMI consensuses were aligned to TRA and TRB V and J templates and assembled into clonotypes. A clonotype was counted as expanded or contracted only if both edgeR and NoisET called the change significant, with noise models trained on biological replicates. For edgeR calls, a false discovery rate-adjusted p below 0.01 and a log2 fold-change threshold of 1 were applied. As an exploratory analysis of dynamics, max-normalized trajectories of the 1000 most abundant clonotypes were examined by PCA with hierarchical clustering. Separately sequenced CD4+ and CD8+ repertoires were used to assign a CD4 or CD8 phenotype to each responding clone. TCRdb trimmed the raw reads at Q25, called clones with MiXCR and kept productive beta chains. CDR3 protein duplicates are merged, each entry listing the most common genes and DNA. The V and J calls here are based on TCRdb, not the publication. The sample has about 440,000 distinct CDR3 sequences on record, approximately 20% of them singletons. The ten largest clonotypes hold more than 8% of the sample.

This clonotype was counted only a few times. Its antigen is currently not known. No much larger clone is present one base from it, and per-base qualities are unavailable. Via the germline V gene (reference sequence), CDR1 is SGHKS and CDR2 YYEKEE. Including the terminal cysteine and phenylalanine, the CDR3 comprises 14 residues. Solely the CDR3 DNA is kept, with 42 bases framed from the first base. V is reduced by 7 bases and J by 5 bases, leaving a spacing of 13 bases between them. Ficoll-Paque density gradient centrifugation was the method used to isolate PBMCs. The chain is encoded by TRBV5-5 joined to TRBJ1-6, with a tentative D gene TRBD1 over 5 matching bases. The sequence came from an adult woman who had mild COVID-19 (a few samples of this study predate the infection). The sample titles of this study are shuffled in the database, so cell type and time point are left out; the donor was told from shared clones. The material sequenced was PBMCs or a T cell subset sorted from them (not recorded which). The base sequence is TGTGCCAGCGAAGGGGTATCGCATAATTCACCCCTCCACTTT. The translation is CASEGVSHNSPLHF.